This T cell receptor (beta chain) was documented in a study of control samples from healthy donors and cancer patients. Profiled with immunoSEQ multiplex PCR; TCRdb holds only in-frame clones, not every one. The sample carries under 200,000 clones, 80% to 90% recorded once. This CDR3 is 14 amino acids long. Germline CDR1 reads MNHEY; CDR2 reads SMNVEV (reference sequence). Trimming pared 6 bases from V and 0 bases from J, leaving 12 bases between. The sequence came from a woman younger than 45 in good health. V is TRBV27 and J is TRBJ2-7; tentative D call: TRBD1 (5 bases). Sample: blood. The CDR3 bases are TGTGCCAGCAGCCTCAGGGTTTCCTCCTACGAGCAGTACTTC. Residues: CASSLRVSSYEQYF.